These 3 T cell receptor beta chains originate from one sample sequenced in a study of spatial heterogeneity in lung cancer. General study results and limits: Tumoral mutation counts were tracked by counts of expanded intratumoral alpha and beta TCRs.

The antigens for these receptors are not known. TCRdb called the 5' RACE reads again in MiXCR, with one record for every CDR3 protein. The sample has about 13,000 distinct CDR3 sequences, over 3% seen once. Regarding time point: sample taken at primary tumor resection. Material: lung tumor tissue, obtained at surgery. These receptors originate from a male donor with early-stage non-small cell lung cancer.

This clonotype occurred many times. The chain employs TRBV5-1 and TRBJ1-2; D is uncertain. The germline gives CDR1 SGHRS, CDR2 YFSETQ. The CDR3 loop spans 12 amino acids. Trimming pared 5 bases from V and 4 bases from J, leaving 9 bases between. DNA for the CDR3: TGCGCCAGCAGTTCGGAGGGCTATGGCTACACCTTC. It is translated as CASSSEGYGYTF.

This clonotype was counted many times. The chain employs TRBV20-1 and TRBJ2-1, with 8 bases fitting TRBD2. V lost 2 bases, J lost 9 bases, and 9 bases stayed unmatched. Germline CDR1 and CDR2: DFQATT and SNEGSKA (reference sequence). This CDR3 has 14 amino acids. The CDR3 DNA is TGCAGTGCTAGACCGGGACTAGATGCAAGTGAGCAGTTCTTC. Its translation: CSARPGLDASEQFF.

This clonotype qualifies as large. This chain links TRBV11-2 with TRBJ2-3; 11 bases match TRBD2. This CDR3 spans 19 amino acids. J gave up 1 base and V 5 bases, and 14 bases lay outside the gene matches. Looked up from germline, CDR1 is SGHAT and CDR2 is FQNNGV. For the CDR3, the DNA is TGTGCCAGCAGCCCCCTCGGCCTAGCGGGGGGCCCTCGCACAGATACGCAGTATTTT. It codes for CASSPLGLAGGPRTDTQYF.